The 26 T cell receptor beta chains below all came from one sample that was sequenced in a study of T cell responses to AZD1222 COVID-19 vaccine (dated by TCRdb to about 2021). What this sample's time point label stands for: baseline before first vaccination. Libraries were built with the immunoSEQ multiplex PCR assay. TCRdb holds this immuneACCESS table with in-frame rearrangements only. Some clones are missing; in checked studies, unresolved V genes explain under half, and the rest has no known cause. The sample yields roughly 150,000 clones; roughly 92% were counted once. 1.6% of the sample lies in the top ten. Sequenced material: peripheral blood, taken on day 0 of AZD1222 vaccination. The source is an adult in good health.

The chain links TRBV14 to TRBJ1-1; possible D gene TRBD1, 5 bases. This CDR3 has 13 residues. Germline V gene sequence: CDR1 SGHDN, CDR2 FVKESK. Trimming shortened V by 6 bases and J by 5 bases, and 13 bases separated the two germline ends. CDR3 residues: CASRLGGRTEAFF. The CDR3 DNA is TGTGCCAGCAGGCTGGGGGGTCGGACTGAAGCTTTCTTT.

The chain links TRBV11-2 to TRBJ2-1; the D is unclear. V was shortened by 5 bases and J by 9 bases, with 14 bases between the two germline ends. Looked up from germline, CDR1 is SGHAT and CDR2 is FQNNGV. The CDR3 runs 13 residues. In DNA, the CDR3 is TGTGCCAGCAGCCAACCGCAAGTTGGTGAGCAGTTCTTC. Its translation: CASSQPQVGEQFF.

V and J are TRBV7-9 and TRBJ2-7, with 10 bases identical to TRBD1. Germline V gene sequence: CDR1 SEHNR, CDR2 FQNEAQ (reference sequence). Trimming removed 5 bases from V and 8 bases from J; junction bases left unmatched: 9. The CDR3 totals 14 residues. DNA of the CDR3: TGTGCCAGCAGCAAACCGGGACAGGGGAATCAGCAGTACTTC. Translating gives CASSKPGQGNQQYF.

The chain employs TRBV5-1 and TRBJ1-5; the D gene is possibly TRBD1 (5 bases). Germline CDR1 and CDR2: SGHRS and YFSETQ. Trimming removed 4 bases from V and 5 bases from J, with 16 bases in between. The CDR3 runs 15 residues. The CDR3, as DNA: TGCGCCAGCAGCACCGCCCCAGGGTATGATCAGCCCCAGCATTTT. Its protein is CASSTAPGYDQPQHF.

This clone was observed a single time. CDR3 protein: CASSLGPLYEQYF. The CDR3 DNA follows: TGTGCCAGCAGCTTAGGTCCCCTTTACGAGCAGTACTTC. This chain links TRBV7-9 with TRBJ2-7; D gene unclear. Germline V gene lookup returns CDR1 SEHNR and CDR2 FQNEAQ (reference sequence). This CDR3 is 13 amino acids long. Trimming removed 1 base from V and 4 bases from J, with 8 bases in between.

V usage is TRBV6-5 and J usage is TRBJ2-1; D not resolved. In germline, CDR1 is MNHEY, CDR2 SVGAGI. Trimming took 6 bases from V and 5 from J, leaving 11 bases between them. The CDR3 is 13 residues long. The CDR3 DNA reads TGTGCCAGCAGCCAGAACGGAAACAATGAGCAGTTCTTC. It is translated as CASSQNGNNEQFF.

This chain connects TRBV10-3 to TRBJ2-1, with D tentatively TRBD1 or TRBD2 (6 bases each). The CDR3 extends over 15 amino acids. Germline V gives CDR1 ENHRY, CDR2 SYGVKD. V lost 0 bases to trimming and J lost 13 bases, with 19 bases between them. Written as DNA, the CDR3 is TGTGCCATCAGTGAGTCGTGGGGGGCTAATGTGGCTCAGTTCTTC. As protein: CAISESWGANVAQFF.

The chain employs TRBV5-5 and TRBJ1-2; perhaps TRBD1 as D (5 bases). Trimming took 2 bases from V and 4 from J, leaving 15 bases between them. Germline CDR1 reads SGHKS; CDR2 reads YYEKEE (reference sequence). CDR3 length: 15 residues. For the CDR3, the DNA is TGTGCCAGCAGCTTCGGGACGGTTAAATTCTATGGCTACACCTTC. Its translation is CASSFGTVKFYGYTF. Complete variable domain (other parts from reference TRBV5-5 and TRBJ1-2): DAGVTQSPTHLIKTRGQQVTLRCSPISGHKSVSWYQQVLGQGPQFIFQYYEKEERGRGNFPDRFSARQFPNYSSELNVNALLLGDSALYLCASSFGTVKFYGYTFGSGTRLTVV.

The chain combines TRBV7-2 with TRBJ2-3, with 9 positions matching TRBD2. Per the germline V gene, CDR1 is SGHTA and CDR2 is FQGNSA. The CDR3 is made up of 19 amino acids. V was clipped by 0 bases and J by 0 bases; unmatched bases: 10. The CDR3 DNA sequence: TGTGCCAGCAGCTTAGCCTTAATGGCGGGGGGGGTTAGCACAGATACGCAGTATTTT. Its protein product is CASSLALMAGGVSTDTQYF.

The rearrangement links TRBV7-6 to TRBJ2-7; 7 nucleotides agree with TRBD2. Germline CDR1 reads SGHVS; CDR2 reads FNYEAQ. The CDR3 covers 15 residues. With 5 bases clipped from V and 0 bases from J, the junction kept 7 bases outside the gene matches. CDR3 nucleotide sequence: TGTGCCAGCAGCGGGGGGGGGAGACTCTCCTACGAGCAGTACTTC. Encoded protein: CASSGGGRLSYEQYF.

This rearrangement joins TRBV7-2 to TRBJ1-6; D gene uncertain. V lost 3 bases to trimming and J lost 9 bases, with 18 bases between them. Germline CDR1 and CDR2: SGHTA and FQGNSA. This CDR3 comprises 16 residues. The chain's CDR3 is CASSFTLGISSSPLHF. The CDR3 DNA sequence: TGTGCCAGCAGCTTCACGCTCGGGATTTCTAGTTCACCCCTCCACTTT. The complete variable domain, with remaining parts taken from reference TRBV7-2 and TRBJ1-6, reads GAGVSQSPSNKVTEKGKDVELRCDPISGHTALYWYRQSLGQGLEFLIYFQGNSAPDKSGLPSDRFSAERTGGSVSTLTIQRTQQEDSAVYLCASSFTLGISSSPLHFGNGTRLTVT.

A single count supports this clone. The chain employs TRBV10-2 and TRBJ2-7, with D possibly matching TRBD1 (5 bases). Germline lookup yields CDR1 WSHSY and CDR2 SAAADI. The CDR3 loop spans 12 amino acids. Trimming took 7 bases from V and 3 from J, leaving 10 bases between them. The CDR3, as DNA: TGCGCCAGCACATCCCAGGGCTACGAGCAGTACTTC. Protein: CASTSQGYEQYF.

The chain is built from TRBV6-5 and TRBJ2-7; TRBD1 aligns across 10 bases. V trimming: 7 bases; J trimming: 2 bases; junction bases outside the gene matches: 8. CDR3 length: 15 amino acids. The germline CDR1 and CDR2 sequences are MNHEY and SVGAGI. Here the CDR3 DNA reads TGTGCCAGCACCACAGACAGGGGGCGACCCTACGAGCAGTACTTC. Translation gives CASTTDRGRPYEQYF.

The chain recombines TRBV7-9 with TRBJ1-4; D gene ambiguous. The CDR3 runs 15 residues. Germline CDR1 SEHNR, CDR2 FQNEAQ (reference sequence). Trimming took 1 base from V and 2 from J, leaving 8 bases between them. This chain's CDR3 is CASSLGGQTNEKLFF. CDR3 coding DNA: TGTGCCAGCAGCTTAGGAGGCCAGACTAATGAAAAACTGTTTTTT.

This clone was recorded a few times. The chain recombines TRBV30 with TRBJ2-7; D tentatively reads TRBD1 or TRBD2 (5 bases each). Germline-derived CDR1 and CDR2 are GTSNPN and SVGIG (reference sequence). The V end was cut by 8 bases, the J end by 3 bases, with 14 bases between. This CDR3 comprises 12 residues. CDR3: CATGGRDYEQYF. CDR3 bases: TGTGCCACCGGAGGCAGGGACTACGAGCAGTACTTC.

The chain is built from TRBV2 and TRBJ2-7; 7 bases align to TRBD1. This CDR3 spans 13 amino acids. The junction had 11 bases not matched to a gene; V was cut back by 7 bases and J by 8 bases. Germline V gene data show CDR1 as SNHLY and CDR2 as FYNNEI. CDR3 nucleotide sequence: TGTGCCAGCAATCCGGGACAGCCTTTAAAGCAGTACTTC. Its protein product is CASNPGQPLKQYF.

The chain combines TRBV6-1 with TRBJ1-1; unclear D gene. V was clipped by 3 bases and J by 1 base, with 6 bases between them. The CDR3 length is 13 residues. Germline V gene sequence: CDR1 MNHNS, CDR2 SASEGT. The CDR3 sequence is CASSDHGNTEAFF. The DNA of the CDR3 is TGTGCCAGCAGTGACCACGGGAACACTGAAGCTTTCTTT.

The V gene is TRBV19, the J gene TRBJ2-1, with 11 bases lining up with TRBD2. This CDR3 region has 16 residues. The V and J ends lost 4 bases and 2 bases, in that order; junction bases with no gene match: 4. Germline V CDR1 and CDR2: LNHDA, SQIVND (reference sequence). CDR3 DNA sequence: TGTGCCAGTAGTACTAATAGCGGGGGGGCCTACAATGAGCAGTTCTTC. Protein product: CASSTNSGGAYNEQFF.

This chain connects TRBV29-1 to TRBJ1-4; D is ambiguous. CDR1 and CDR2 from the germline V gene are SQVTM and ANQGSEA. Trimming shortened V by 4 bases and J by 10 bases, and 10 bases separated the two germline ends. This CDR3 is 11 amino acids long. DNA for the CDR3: TGCAGCGTTGGGCAGGCAAGAAAACTGTTTTTT. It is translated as CSVGQARKLFF.

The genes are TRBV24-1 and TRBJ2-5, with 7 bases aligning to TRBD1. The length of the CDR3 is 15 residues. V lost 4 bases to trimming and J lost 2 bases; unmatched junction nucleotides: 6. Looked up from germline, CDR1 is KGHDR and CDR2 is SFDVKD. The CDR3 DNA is TGTGCCACCAGTGACCCTAGACAGGGTCAAGAGACCCAGTACTTC. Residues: CATSDPRQGQETQYF.

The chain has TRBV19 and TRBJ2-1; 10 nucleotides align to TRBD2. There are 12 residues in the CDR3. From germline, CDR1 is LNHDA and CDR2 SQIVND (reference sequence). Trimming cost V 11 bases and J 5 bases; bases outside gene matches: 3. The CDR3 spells CAVTSGDNEQFF. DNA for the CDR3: TGTGCCGTTACTAGCGGGGACAATGAGCAGTTCTTC.

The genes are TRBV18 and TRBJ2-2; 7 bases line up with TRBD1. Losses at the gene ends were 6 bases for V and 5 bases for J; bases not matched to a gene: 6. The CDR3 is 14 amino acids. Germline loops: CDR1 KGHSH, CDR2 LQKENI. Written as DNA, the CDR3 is TGTGCCAGCTCGTCCCAGGGGGAGACCGGGGAGCTGTTTTTT. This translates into CASSSQGETGELFF.

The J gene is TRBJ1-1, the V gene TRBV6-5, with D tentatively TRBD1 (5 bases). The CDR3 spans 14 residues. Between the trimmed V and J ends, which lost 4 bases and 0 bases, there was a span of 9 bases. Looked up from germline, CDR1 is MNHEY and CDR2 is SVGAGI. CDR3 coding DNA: TGTGCCAGCAGTTGGGACCGACTGAACACTGAAGCTTTCTTT. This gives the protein CASSWDRLNTEAFF.

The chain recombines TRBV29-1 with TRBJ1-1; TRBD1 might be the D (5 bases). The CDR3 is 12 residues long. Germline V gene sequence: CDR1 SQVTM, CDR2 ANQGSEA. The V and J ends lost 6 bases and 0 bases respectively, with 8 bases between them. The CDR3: CSVPGMNTEAFF. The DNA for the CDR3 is TGCAGCGTCCCAGGGATGAACACTGAAGCTTTCTTT.

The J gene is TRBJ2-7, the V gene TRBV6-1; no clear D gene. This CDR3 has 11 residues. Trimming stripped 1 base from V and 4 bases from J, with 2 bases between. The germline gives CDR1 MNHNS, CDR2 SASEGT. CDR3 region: CASSEGYEQYF. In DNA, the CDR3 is TGTGCCAGCAGTGAAGGGTACGAGCAGTACTTC.

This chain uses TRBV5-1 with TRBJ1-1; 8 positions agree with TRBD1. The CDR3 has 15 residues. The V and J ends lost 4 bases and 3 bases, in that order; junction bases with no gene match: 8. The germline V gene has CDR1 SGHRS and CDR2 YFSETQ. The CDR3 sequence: CASSGQGMVDTEAFF. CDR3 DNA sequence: TGCGCCAGCAGCGGACAGGGAATGGTGGACACTGAAGCTTTCTTT.